The 26 T cell receptor beta chains in this list originate from one sample, sequenced in a study of CD8 T cells in Susac syndrome. Random hexamers were used to reverse transcribe roughly 0.45 to 1 ug of RNA. Via MiXCR, TCRdb re-called the immunoSEQ multiplex PCR reads, giving one row per CDR3 protein. The data show 90,000 to 150,000 distinct CDR3 sequences, 80% to 95% seen once. The source material was CD8+ T cells from PBMCs. The source is a human donor in good health.

The V call is TRBV7-9, the J call TRBJ1-1; TRBD1 aligns across 8 bases. CDR3 length: 17 residues. V lost 5 bases, J lost 5 bases, and 16 bases stayed unmatched. CDR1 SEHNR and CDR2 FQNEAQ come from the germline V gene (reference sequence). The CDR3, as DNA: TGTGCCAGCAGCCCATCGGGGGCGACAGGGGCCGGGACTGAAGCTTTCTTT. Translation: CASSPSGATGAGTEAFF.

The chain combines TRBV3-1 with TRBJ2-7; D remains ambiguous. The ends were cut back, 3 bases at V and 6 bases at J, with 12 bases in the middle. The CDR3 runs to 13 residues. The germline V gene has CDR1 LGHDT and CDR2 YNNKEL (reference sequence). The CDR3 reads CASSQVGSSEQYF. The DNA for the CDR3 is TGTGCCAGCAGCCAGGTTGGAAGTAGCGAGCAGTACTTC.

The chain joins TRBV27 to TRBJ1-1, with 8 bases identical to TRBD1. This CDR3 region has 16 residues. The V gene end was trimmed by 6 bases and the J gene end by 0 bases; junction bases not matched to a gene: 9. CDR1 is MNHEY, CDR2 SMNVEV, per germline (reference sequence). This CDR3 reads CASRRQGLLMNTEAFF. The CDR3 DNA reads as TGTGCCAGCAGAAGACAGGGGTTATTGATGAACACTGAAGCTTTCTTT.

The rearrangement links TRBV3-1 to TRBJ1-6; TRBD1 matches 7 bases. The CDR3 runs 15 residues. Trimming removed 1 base from V and 6 bases from J; junction bases left unmatched: 3. CDR1 and CDR2 (germline): LGHDT, YNNKEL (reference sequence). The CDR3 DNA reads as TGTGCCAGCAGCCAAGGACAGGGTGTTAATTCACCCCTCCACTTT. The encoded protein is CASSQGQGVNSPLHF.

V and J are TRBV9 and TRBJ1-2; D not certain. Trimming pared 3 bases from V and 0 bases from J, leaving 9 bases between. In germline, CDR1 is SGDLS, CDR2 YYNGEE. The CDR3 extends over 14 amino acids. The CDR3 loop is CASSETGTNYGYTF. The CDR3 nucleotides read TGTGCCAGCAGCGAGACGGGTACTAACTATGGCTACACCTTC.

The chain has TRBV7-9 and TRBJ2-5; D perhaps matches TRBD2 (5 bases). Trimming pared 3 bases from V and 1 base from J, leaving 6 bases between. Germline V CDR1 and CDR2: SEHNR, FQNEAQ (reference sequence). CDR3 length: 13 residues. The CDR3 nucleotides are TGTGCCAGCAGCTTGAGCGGCCAAGAGACCCAGTACTTC. Translation gives CASSLSGQETQYF.

V usage is TRBV6-2 or TRBV6-3 and J usage is TRBJ2-7; D gene uncertain. The germline gives CDR1 MNHEY, CDR2 SVGEGT. V lost 5 bases, J lost 6 bases, and 14 bases lay in between. The CDR3 is made up of 13 amino acids. In nucleotides, the CDR3 is TGTGCCAGCAGTCTCGAATCCTGGGGCGAGCAGTACTTC. It yields the protein CASSLESWGEQYF.

As DNA, the CDR3 is TGTGCCAGCAGCTTCCCCGGGAATGTCTATGGCTACACCTTC. Its translation is CASSFPGNVYGYTF. The chain has TRBV7-2 and TRBJ1-2, with unresolved D. The CDR3 is made up of 14 amino acids. Germline loops: CDR1 SGHTA, CDR2 FQGNSA. Trimming left V 3 bases short and J 4 bases short, with 12 bases between.

The chain has TRBV2 and TRBJ1-5; D is ambiguous. V shed 2 bases and J shed 5 bases, with 10 bases lying between them. The V gene's germline CDR1 is SNHLY and CDR2 FYNNEI. The CDR3 is made up of 14 amino acids. This CDR3 is CASSESAGDQPQHF. CDR3 nucleotide sequence: TGTGCCAGCAGTGAATCCGCTGGGGATCAGCCCCAGCATTTT.

This clonotype was seen a single time. The V and J genes are TRBV6-5 and TRBJ1-2; D is uncertain. V lost 0 bases to trimming and J lost 2 bases, with 4 bases between them. Germline assignment: CDR1 MNHEY and CDR2 SVGAGI. The CDR3 extends over 13 amino acids. DNA of the CDR3: TGTGCCAGCAGTTACTCAGGGAACTATGGCTACACCTTC. The encoded protein is CASSYSGNYGYTF.

The chain recombines TRBV9 with TRBJ2-1; D call uncertain. The V gene lost 0 bases and the J gene lost 4 bases, with 8 bases spanning the gap. Germline V lookup: CDR1 SGDLS, CDR2 YYNGEE. This CDR3 region has 14 residues. The CDR3 sequence: CASSVALDYNEQFF. The CDR3 region has the DNA TGTGCCAGCAGCGTAGCCCTCGATTACAATGAGCAGTTCTTC.

The rearrangement joins TRBV7-2 to TRBJ1-4, with D perhaps matching TRBD1 (5 bases). CDR3 size: 15 residues. Trimming removed 0 bases from V and 7 bases from J, with 12 bases in between. Germline V gives CDR1 SGHTA, CDR2 FQGNSA. The CDR3 DNA reads as TGTGCCAGCAGCTTAGCGGCAGGGTTTAGTGAAAAACTGTTTTTT. Translated: CASSLAAGFSEKLFF.

The chain employs TRBV6-5 and TRBJ1-1, with TRBD1 as a possible D gene (5 bases). Germline assignment: CDR1 MNHEY and CDR2 SVGAGI. The germline V and J ends were trimmed by 0 bases and 8 bases, with 13 bases remaining between them. There are 14 residues in the CDR3. The CDR3 DNA follows: TGTGCCAGCAGTTACTCGACCCCCCGGGGGGAAGCTTTCTTT. Its protein product is CASSYSTPRGEAFF.

This rearrangement joins TRBV7-8 to TRBJ2-7; TRBD1 agrees at 7 bases. CDR3 size: 15 residues. After removal of 5 bases from V and 3 bases from J, the junction contained 10 bases not matched to a gene. Germline-derived CDR1 and CDR2 are SGHVS and FQNEAQ. The CDR3 spells CASSLRQGTYYEQYF. DNA for the CDR3: TGTGCCAGCAGCCTGCGACAGGGAACATACTACGAGCAGTACTTC.

The rearrangement joins TRBV6-2 or TRBV6-3 to TRBJ2-4; D possibly corresponds to TRBD2 (6 bases). The CDR3 sequence is 15 residues long. Germline values: CDR1 MNHEY, CDR2 SVGEGT. The V and J ends lost 5 bases and 6 bases respectively, with 17 bases between them. The DNA of the CDR3 is TGTGCCAGCAGTAGGGAGGCAGGGTTAGGAAACATTCAGTACTTC. It codes for CASSREAGLGNIQYF.

J is TRBJ2-2 and V is TRBV7-3, with D possibly TRBD2 on 5 matching bases. Germline V gene lookup returns CDR1 SGHTA and CDR2 FQGTGA. V gave up 1 base and J gave up 6 bases, with 6 bases separating them. This CDR3 region has 13 residues. The CDR3 sequence: CASSLSGSGELFF. The CDR3 region has the DNA TGTGCCAGCAGCTTAAGCGGGTCCGGGGAGCTGTTTTTT.

V gene TRBV5-1 combines with J gene TRBJ1-5; tentative D call: TRBD1 (5 bases). The germline CDR1 and CDR2 sequences are SGHRS and YFSETQ. V lost 0 bases and J lost 0, with 10 bases in between. The CDR3 runs 16 residues. CDR3: CASSLGTGGSNQPQHF. In DNA, the CDR3 is TGCGCCAGCAGCTTGGGTACGGGGGGTAGCAATCAGCCCCAGCATTTT.

The chain uses TRBV2 and TRBJ2-7; D might be TRBD1 (6 bases). Trimming removed 2 bases from V and 0 bases from J, with 8 bases in between. This CDR3 has 14 residues. The germline CDR1 and CDR2 sequences are SNHLY and FYNNEI. The CDR3 DNA reads TGTGCCAGCAGTGAACAGGGGAGCTCCTACGAGCAGTACTTC. Translation gives CASSEQGSSYEQYF.

The V call is TRBV5-4, the J call TRBJ2-3; D may be TRBD2 (7 bases). The CDR3 runs to 16 residues. Trimming took 4 bases from V and 4 from J, leaving 19 bases between them. From germline, CDR1 is SGHNT and CDR2 YYREEE (reference sequence). The CDR3 reads CASSPRTGGFADTQYF. In DNA, the CDR3 is TGTGCCAGCAGCCCCCGCACGGGGGGCTTCGCAGATACGCAGTATTTT.

This chain joins TRBV7-9 and TRBJ1-5; possibly TRBD1 for D (5 bases). Germline CDR1 is SEHNR and CDR2 is FQNEAQ (reference sequence). V was clipped by 5 bases and J by 6 bases, with 14 bases between them. CDR3 length: 14 residues. The CDR3 region has the DNA TGTGCCAGCAGCCCCCCCGGGGGGGGTCAGCCCCAGCATTTT. Protein product: CASSPPGGGQPQHF.

This sequence joins TRBV3-1 and TRBJ2-5; no clear D gene. The CDR3 spans 15 residues. The germline V gene has CDR1 LGHDT and CDR2 YNNKEL (reference sequence). The V gene lost 1 base and the J gene lost 5 bases, with 14 bases spanning the gap. The CDR3 DNA follows: TGTGCCAGCAGCCAAGTTACCACCCTCCGGGAGACCCAGTACTTC. Translated: CASSQVTTLRETQYF.

This chain connects TRBV29-1 to TRBJ1-2; TRBD1 agrees at 9 bases. The CDR3 is made up of 14 amino acids. Trimming cost V 7 bases and J 7 bases; bases outside gene matches: 13. The V gene's germline CDR1 is SQVTM and CDR2 ANQGSEA. The CDR3 coding sequence is TGCAGCGCTGACTCAATTACAGGGGGCTCTGGCTACACCTTC. It yields the protein CSADSITGGSGYTF.

This sequence joins TRBV14 and TRBJ2-7; D is uncertain. The germline gives CDR1 SGHDN, CDR2 FVKESK. CDR3 length: 13 residues. V lost 0 bases to trimming and J lost 10 bases, with 13 bases between them. The CDR3 here is CASSQDQASVQYF. Written as DNA, the CDR3 is TGTGCCAGCAGCCAAGATCAGGCGTCGGTTCAGTACTTC.

This chain links TRBV20-1 with TRBJ1-2; D may be TRBD1 (5 bases). Germline-derived CDR1 and CDR2 are DFQATT and SNEGSKA (reference sequence). The V end lost 5 bases, the J end lost 1 base, and 14 bases lay between the germline ends. The CDR3 is 14 amino acids. The CDR3 loop reads CSAPSGGGNYGYTF. DNA of the CDR3: TGCAGTGCTCCCTCGGGGGGGGGTAACTATGGCTACACCTTC.

The chain is built from TRBV20-1 and TRBJ1-1, with 8 bases fitting TRBD1. V lost 6 bases and J lost 3; bases outside the gene matches: 9. CDR1 is DFQATT, CDR2 SNEGSKA, per germline (reference sequence). This CDR3 region has 14 residues. CDR3 amino acids: CSAPHRGAYTEAFF. The DNA for the CDR3 is TGCAGTGCACCTCACAGGGGGGCGTACACTGAAGCTTTCTTT.

The chain employs TRBV3-1 and TRBJ1-1, with a tentative D call TRBD1 (5 bases). Trimming removed 3 bases at V and 5 bases at J, with 22 bases between. From germline, CDR1 is LGHDT and CDR2 YNNKEL (reference sequence). The CDR3 contains 17 residues. The CDR3: CASSQKPIGTVGTEAFF. CDR3 DNA sequence: TGTGCCAGCAGCCAGAAGCCAATCGGGACGGTGGGAACTGAAGCTTTCTTT.